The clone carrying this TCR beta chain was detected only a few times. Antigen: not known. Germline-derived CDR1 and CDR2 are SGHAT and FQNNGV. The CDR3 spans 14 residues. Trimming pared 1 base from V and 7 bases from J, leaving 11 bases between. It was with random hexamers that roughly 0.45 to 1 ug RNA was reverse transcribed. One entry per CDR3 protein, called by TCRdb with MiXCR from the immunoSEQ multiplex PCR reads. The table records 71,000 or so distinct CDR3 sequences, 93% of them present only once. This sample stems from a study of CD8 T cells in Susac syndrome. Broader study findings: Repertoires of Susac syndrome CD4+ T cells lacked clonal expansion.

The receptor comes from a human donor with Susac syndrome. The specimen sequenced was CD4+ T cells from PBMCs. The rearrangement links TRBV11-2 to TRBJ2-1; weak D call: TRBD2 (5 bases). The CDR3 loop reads CASSLGPSRNEQFF. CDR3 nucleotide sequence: TGTGCCAGCAGCTTAGGTCCTAGCAGGAATGAGCAGTTCTTC.